This section outlines one T cell receptor (beta chain) sequence together with its context. Its specificity is unknown. This may arise from a read error, as a much more abundant clone is one base away. The data are from a study of blood T cells in healthy people across ages. Regarding the study as a whole: Age brought a roughly linear fall in TCR beta diversity measured per million T cells. Naive CD4+ cell counts and diversity both ran higher in long-lived than in aged donors.

A second PCR of 7 to 11 cycles used a sample-barcoded 5' primer and a J-beta primer mix. Tagging of each cDNA molecule was performed by a template-switch adaptor with 12 random nucleotides. TCRdb re-called the 5' RACE reads through MiXCR, storing one row per CDR3 protein. This sample yields around 800,000 distinct CDR3 sequences, of which around 50% are seen a single time; around a sixth belongs to the top ten. Germline assignment: CDR1 DFQATT and CDR2 SNEGSKA (reference sequence). The CDR3 has 15 residues. Every donor gave 9 to 10 milliliters of peripheral blood. The chain is built from TRBV20-1 and TRBJ2-7; the match to TRBD1 covers 9 bases. This TCR derives from a man older than 75 in good health. Material: blood. The CDR3 loop reads CGARGGTGPSYEQYF. As DNA, the CDR3 is TGCGGTGCTAGAGGCGGGACAGGGCCCTCCTACGAGCAGTACTTC.